This section outlines one T cell receptor beta chain sequence together with its context. Its antigen remains unknown. These data come from a study of T cell repertoires in cytomegalovirus infection. The study, taken as a whole, reports: Predominance within the ex vivo response was attributable to HLA-C-restricted CMV-specific TCR beta clonotypes.

Germline values: CDR1 SGHVS, CDR2 FNYEAQ. This CDR3 has 12 residues. The V end was cut by 8 bases, the J end by 3 bases, with 9 bases between. TCRdb re-derived calls from the reads in MiXCR, one entry per CDR3 protein. This table holds 700,000 to 850,000 distinct CDR3 sequences, approximately 30% found once. The V and J genes are TRBV7-6 and TRBJ2-3; D gene uncertain. Source: cultured CD8+ T cells from PBMCs, taken from culture after CMV antigen stimulation. The TCR sequence derives from a human donor in good health (CMV status not recorded). Some clones in this sample may be carry-over from other donors' samples. The CDR3 region is CASYAGTDTQYF. The CDR3 nucleotides are TGTGCCAGCTACGCTGGGACAGATACGCAGTATTTT.